This paragraph reports one T cell receptor beta chain. Clones were read by immunoSEQ multiplex PCR, and TCRdb kept only the in-frame ones, dropping some. Of a few million clones listed, around nine tenths were seen once; the top ten hold roughly 0.14%. The data were obtained in a study of shared clonotypes between healthy human individuals. The CDR3 spans 17 residues. The V end lost 3 bases, the J end lost 3 bases, and 21 bases lay between the germline ends. From germline, CDR1 is GTSNPN and CDR2 SVGIG (reference sequence). This receptor was taken from a man between 18 and 35 years old in good health. V is TRBV30 and J is TRBJ2-4; a possible D gene is TRBD2 (5 bases). Sequencing input: naive CD4+ T cells sorted from blood. Subset denoted: CD45RA+ positively selected. As DNA, the CDR3 is TGTGCCTGGAGCGTACCGATTAAGGACGAGGGCAAAAACATTCAGTACTTC. This translates into CAWSVPIKDEGKNIQYF. Complete variable domain (other parts from reference TRBV30 and TRBJ2-4): SQTIHQWPATLVQPVGSPLSLECTVEGTSNPNLYWYRQAAGRGLQLLFYSVGIGQISSEVPQNLSASRPQDRQFILSSKKLLLSDSGFYLCAWSVPIKDEGKNIQYFGAGTRLSVL.